This passage covers 17 T cell receptor beta chains from one sample sequenced in a study of blood T cell repertoires in COVID-19. Produced via immunoSEQ multiplex PCR; TCRdb's table is partial and in-frame only. The repertoire holds more than 50,000 clones, with roughly 85% as singletons. The sequenced material came from peripheral blood. Every receptor here comes from a human donor in a cohort sampled during active COVID-19.

To note about this clone: A read error may account for a junction end that differs from germline. CDR3 nucleotide sequence: TGTGCCAGCAGTACAGGGACTAGCGGGGGTATCTTC. This encodes CASSTGTSGGIF. This rearrangement joins TRBV6-2 or TRBV6-3 to TRBJ2-1; the match to TRBD2 covers 14 bases. Per germline, CDR1 MNHEY and CDR2 SVGEGT. The length of the CDR3 is 12 residues.

The chain uses TRBV18 and TRBJ1-1; a weak D match, TRBD1 (5 bases). The CDR3 runs 13 residues. The germline V gene encodes CDR1 KGHSH and CDR2 LQKENI. V lost 3 bases to trimming and J lost 11 bases, with 16 bases between them. The CDR3 sequence: CASSPEGLGGAFF. In nucleotides, the CDR3 is TGTGCCAGCTCACCGGAGGGGCTCGGAGGGGCTTTCTTT.

The V call is TRBV5-4, the J call TRBJ1-2; D might be TRBD1 (6 bases). This CDR3 spans 16 amino acids. Trimming left V 0 bases short and J 3 bases short, with 15 bases between. Germline V gene sequence: CDR1 SGHNT, CDR2 YYREEE (reference sequence). The DNA for the CDR3 is TGTGCCAGCAGCTTGGGGGCGGCAGGGGCATACTATGGCTACACCTTC. This encodes CASSLGAAGAYYGYTF.

This chain uses TRBV3-1 (or the pseudogene TRBV3-2) with TRBJ2-1, with 8 nucleotides matching TRBD2. The J segment lost 0 bases and the V segment lost 4 bases, leaving 11 bases of the junction unmatched. The CDR3 extends over 18 amino acids. CDR1 and CDR2 from the germline V gene are LGHDT and YNNKEL (reference sequence). This chain's CDR3 is CASSPLSGGASSYNEQFF. The CDR3 bases are TGTGCCAGCAGCCCCCTAAGCGGGGGTGCGAGCTCCTACAATGAGCAGTTCTTC.

The rearrangement uses TRBV6-5 and TRBJ1-2; possible D gene TRBD1, 6 bases. Trimming left V 6 bases short and J 5 bases short, with 13 bases between. The germline V gene encodes CDR1 MNHEY and CDR2 SVGAGI. The length of the CDR3 is 13 residues. CDR3 in amino acids: CASSGPRGYGYTF. The CDR3 DNA follows: TGTGCCAGCAGCGGCCCGAGGGGGTATGGCTACACCTTC.

The rearrangement links TRBV4-3 to TRBJ2-5; TRBD1 matches at 7 bases. The CDR3 covers 14 residues. Trimming took 5 bases from V and 1 from J; bases not matched to a gene: 4. Germline V gene sequence: CDR1 LGHNA, CDR2 YSLEER. CDR3 in amino acids: CASSIGTAQETQYF. CDR3 DNA: TGCGCCAGCAGCATAGGGACAGCCCAAGAGACCCAGTACTTC.

This clone was found many times. CDR3 residues: CASRSGQTTLYEQYF. The CDR3 coding sequence is TGTGCCAGCAGGTCGGGACAGACTACCCTTTACGAGCAGTACTTC. The V and J genes are TRBV6-5 and TRBJ2-7, with 7 bases lining up with TRBD1. The CDR3 sequence is 15 residues long. The V gene end was trimmed by 6 bases and the J gene end by 4 bases; junction bases not matched to a gene: 12. Germline values: CDR1 MNHEY, CDR2 SVGAGI.

This rearrangement joins TRBV7-6 to TRBJ2-2; TRBD1 aligns across 7 bases. From germline, CDR1 is SGHVS and CDR2 FNYEAQ. The CDR3 has 16 amino acids. V shed 5 bases and J 2 bases; nucleotides not matched to a gene: 8. The CDR3 sequence: CASSLGTVSNTGELFF. The CDR3 nucleotides are TGTGCCAGCAGCCTAGGGACAGTTTCCAACACCGGGGAGCTGTTTTTT.

The V gene is TRBV18, the J gene TRBJ1-2; TRBD1 matches at 10 bases. V shed 6 bases, J shed 3 bases, and the junction held 7 bases outside the gene matches. Germline V gives CDR1 KGHSH, CDR2 LQKENI. The CDR3 spans 15 residues. The CDR3 loop reads CASSAGQGSDYGYTF. DNA of the CDR3: TGTGCCAGCTCTGCGGGACAGGGGTCCGACTATGGCTACACCTTC.

The chain uses TRBV9 and TRBJ1-2, with 7 bases fitting TRBD1. The CDR3 runs 14 residues. From germline, CDR1 is SGDLS and CDR2 YYNGEE. V gave up 0 bases and J gave up 1 base; unmatched junction bases: 0. DNA of the CDR3: TGTGCCAGCAGCGTAGGGGACAGTAACTATGGCTACACCTTC. It codes for CASSVGDSNYGYTF.

The chain has TRBV6-6 and TRBJ2-5; D is unresolved. Germline values: CDR1 MNHNY, CDR2 SVGAGI (reference sequence). This CDR3 region has 14 residues. Trimming stripped 0 bases from V and 7 bases from J, with 12 bases between. CDR3 residues: CASSYSGQAGTQYF. As DNA, the CDR3 is TGTGCCAGCAGTTACTCGGGCCAGGCAGGGACCCAGTACTTC.

The chain recombines TRBV5-4 with TRBJ1-1, with 8 positions matching TRBD1. The CDR3 runs 15 residues. The junction had 9 bases not matched to a gene; V was cut back by 4 bases and J by 4 bases. Looked up from germline, CDR1 is SGHNT and CDR2 is YYREEE (reference sequence). This CDR3 is CASSPPGTGFTEAFF. As DNA, the CDR3 is TGTGCCAGCAGCCCCCCGGGGACAGGCTTCACTGAAGCTTTCTTT.

The CDR3 bases are TGTGCCAGCAGTACGGGACAGGGCTATGGCTACACCTTC. This sequence encodes CASSTGQGYGYTF. The V gene is TRBV12-3 or TRBV12-4, the J gene TRBJ1-2; 9 positions match TRBD1. The V segment lost 5 bases and the J segment 4 bases; nucleotides outside the gene matches: 2. CDR3 length: 13 residues.

The rearrangement links TRBV6-5 to TRBJ1-1, with D maybe TRBD1 (6 bases). The germline V gene encodes CDR1 MNHEY and CDR2 SVGAGI. V was shortened by 7 bases and J by 3 bases, with 15 bases between the two germline ends. This CDR3 spans 14 amino acids. CDR3 sequence reads: CASNPQGRDTEAFF. The CDR3 region has the DNA TGTGCCAGCAACCCACAGGGCCGGGACACTGAAGCTTTCTTT.

This chain uses TRBV10-3 with TRBJ2-5, with D perhaps matching TRBD2 (5 bases). CDR3 length: 16 amino acids. Per germline, CDR1 ENHRY and CDR2 SYGVKD. The V end was cut by 7 bases, the J end by 7 bases, with 25 bases between. The CDR3 protein is CAIIAEADRLGWTQYF. In DNA, the CDR3 is TGTGCCATCATTGCAGAAGCGGATCGTTTGGGATGGACCCAGTACTTC.

The gene calls are TRBV7-8 and TRBJ1-6, with D unresolved. Germline CDR1 reads SGHVS; CDR2 reads FQNEAQ. The ends were cut back, 1 base at V and 0 bases at J, with 7 bases in the middle. CDR3 size: 16 residues. CDR3 loop: CASSLGRSSYNSPLHF. The CDR3 DNA is TGTGCCAGCAGCTTAGGACGGAGCTCCTATAATTCACCCCTCCACTTT.

The chain is built from TRBV7-9 and TRBJ1-6; a possible D gene is TRBD1 (5 bases). The CDR3 consists of 15 residues. V was cut by 5 bases and J by 7 bases, with 15 bases left in between. CDR1 SEHNR and CDR2 FQNEAQ come from the germline V gene (reference sequence). CDR3 residues: CASSPAGRRNSPLHF. Here the CDR3 DNA reads TGTGCCAGCAGCCCCGCGGGACGGAGGAATTCACCCCTCCACTTT.